One T cell receptor beta chain is described in this entry. This record belongs to a study of TIL therapy for anti-PD-1-resistant metastatic lung cancer. Study overall: Patients then received nivolumab; progressors got lymphodepletion, TIL and IL-2.

The libraries were made with immunoSEQ v3. Survey-level samples got 2 million or so read pairs; deep-level samples got 5-6 million. Libraries were prepared by immunoSEQ multiplex PCR; TCRdb keeps only in-frame clonotypes and omits some of them. The sample lists about 53,000 clones; over 70% were seen once. As to time point: pre-treatment sample, taken before nivolumab and TIL therapy. The CDR3 covers 12 residues. CDR1 and CDR2 (germline): GTSNPN, SVGIG (reference sequence). Trimming stripped 2 bases from V and 5 bases from J, with 9 bases between. This material consisted of blood, taken at baseline. The TCR comes from a person between 25 and 79 years old with non-small cell lung cancer. The chain uses TRBV30 and TRBJ1-2, with D possibly matching TRBD1 (5 bases). Written as DNA, the CDR3 is TGTGCCTGGAGTTGGGGCAATTATGGCTACACCTTC. It specifies CAWSWGNYGYTF.